This is a list of T cell receptor beta chains from one sample in a study of cytomegalovirus exposure and HLA in healthy donors. Here immunoSEQ multiplex PCR was the method, and the copy in TCRdb shows in-frame clones only, minus some. The sample gives fewer than 200,000 clones, more than 65% of which show up once; around 2.6% is in the top ten. The sample comprised PBMCs. These receptors were taken from a female donor in good health and CMV-seronegative. Both conserved end residues are part of each CDR3. Each record gives: CDR3 length, J gene, clone size, V gene, D gene, CDR3 DNA, CDR3 protein. D genes are given only for firm matches. Size is stated for part of the rows, as once, few or many counts, or as a class when the clone is expanded.

cdr3_length: 13
j_call: TRBJ1-2
clone_size: few
v_call: TRBV7-3
d_call: .
cdr3_nt: TGTGCCAGCAGCTTATCTCAGGGATTAGGCTACACCTTC
cdr3_aa: CASSLSQGLGYTF

cdr3_length: 14
j_call: TRBJ2-7
clone_size: many
v_call: TRBV7-8
d_call: TRBD2
cdr3_nt: TGTGCCAGCAGCTTGGGGACTAGCGGGAGTCTGGAGTACTTC
cdr3_aa: CASSLGTSGSLEYF

cdr3_length: 15
j_call: TRBJ2-5
clone_size: .
v_call: TRBV2
d_call: TRBD1
cdr3_nt: TGTGCCAGCAGTTTGGACAGGGGAAGATCGGAGACCCAGTACTTC
cdr3_aa: CASSLDRGRSETQYF

cdr3_length: 16
j_call: TRBJ2-7
clone_size: .
v_call: TRBV27
d_call: .
cdr3_nt: TGTGCCAGCAGTTTCGCAGGTTCAAACGGCGTTTACGAGCAGTACTTC
cdr3_aa: CASSFAGSNGVYEQYF

cdr3_length: 14
j_call: TRBJ2-7
clone_size: .
v_call: TRBV5-1
d_call: TRBD1
cdr3_nt: TGCGCCAGCCGGGCCCCGGGACAGGGCAACGAGCAGTACTTC
cdr3_aa: CASRAPGQGNEQYF

cdr3_length: 15
j_call: TRBJ2-2
clone_size: .
v_call: TRBV19
d_call: TRBD2
cdr3_nt: TGTGCCAGTAGTTACGCGGGAGTGAACACCGGGGAGCTGTTTTTT
cdr3_aa: CASSYAGVNTGELFF

cdr3_length: 17
j_call: TRBJ2-1
clone_size: .
v_call: TRBV13
d_call: TRBD2
cdr3_nt: TGTGCCAGCAGCCACGGACTAGCGGAGATCTCCTACAATGAGCAGTTCTTC
cdr3_aa: CASSHGLAEISYNEQFF

cdr3_length: 13
j_call: TRBJ2-7
clone_size: once
v_call: TRBV6-6
d_call: TRBD2
cdr3_nt: TGTGCCAGCAGTTCTAGCGGGAATTACGAGCAGTACTTC
cdr3_aa: CASSSSGNYEQYF

cdr3_length: 15
j_call: TRBJ2-1
clone_size: .
v_call: TRBV6-5
d_call: .
cdr3_nt: TGTGCCAGCAGTTACGATCTAGCAGAGGGCAATGAGCAGTTCTTC
cdr3_aa: CASSYDLAEGNEQFF

cdr3_length: 15
j_call: TRBJ2-5
clone_size: few
v_call: TRBV7-9
d_call: TRBD1
cdr3_nt: TGTGCCAGCAGCCTTCGGACAGGGAGGCAAGAGACCCAGTACTTC
cdr3_aa: CASSLRTGRQETQYF

cdr3_length: 14
j_call: TRBJ2-2
clone_size: .
v_call: TRBV5-1
d_call: TRBD1
cdr3_nt: TGCGCCAGCAGACGGGACAGTCTCACCGGGGAGCTGTTTTTT
cdr3_aa: CASRRDSLTGELFF

cdr3_length: 12
j_call: TRBJ1-3
clone_size: .
v_call: TRBV19
d_call: .
cdr3_nt: TGTGCCAGTAGTAAGAGCCTAAACACCATATATTTT
cdr3_aa: CASSKSLNTIYF

cdr3_length: 14
j_call: TRBJ2-1
clone_size: .
v_call: TRBV4-3
d_call: TRBD1
cdr3_nt: TGCGCCAGCAGCCAGGACAACAGGGGAAGTAAGCAGTTCTTC
cdr3_aa: CASSQDNRGSKQFF

cdr3_length: 14
j_call: TRBJ1-1
clone_size: .
v_call: TRBV5-6
d_call: .
cdr3_nt: TGTGCCAGCAGCTTCTCCGCAGGACACCTAGAAGCTTTCTTT
cdr3_aa: CASSFSAGHLEAFF

cdr3_length: 12
j_call: TRBJ2-7
clone_size: .
v_call: TRBV5-6
d_call: TRBD1
cdr3_nt: TGTGCCAGCAGCTGGACAGGGGGCGAGCAGTACTTC
cdr3_aa: CASSWTGGEQYF

cdr3_length: 13
j_call: TRBJ2-3
clone_size: .
v_call: TRBV4-1
d_call: .
cdr3_nt: TGCGCCAGCAGCCCCATTAGCACAGATACGCAGTATTTT
cdr3_aa: CASSPISTDTQYF

cdr3_length: 11
j_call: TRBJ2-7
clone_size: few
v_call: TRBV6-5
d_call: .
cdr3_nt: TGTGCCAGTTCCAATAGCTACGAGCAGTACTTC
cdr3_aa: CASSNSYEQYF

cdr3_length: 13
j_call: TRBJ2-2
clone_size: .
v_call: TRBV6-1
d_call: TRBD1
cdr3_nt: TGTGCCAGCAGCAGACAGGGGGCCGGGGAGCTGTTTTTT
cdr3_aa: CASSRQGAGELFF

cdr3_length: 14
j_call: TRBJ2-7
clone_size: .
v_call: TRBV25-1
d_call: TRBD1
cdr3_nt: TGTGCCAGCAGTGTCGACAGGGGGTCCAACGAGCAGTACTTC
cdr3_aa: CASSVDRGSNEQYF

cdr3_length: 17
j_call: TRBJ2-1
clone_size: once
v_call: TRBV25-1
d_call: TRBD1
cdr3_nt: TGTGCCAGCAGTGAATATTCAACCGGGACAGAATACAATGAGCAGTTCTTC
cdr3_aa: CASSEYSTGTEYNEQFF